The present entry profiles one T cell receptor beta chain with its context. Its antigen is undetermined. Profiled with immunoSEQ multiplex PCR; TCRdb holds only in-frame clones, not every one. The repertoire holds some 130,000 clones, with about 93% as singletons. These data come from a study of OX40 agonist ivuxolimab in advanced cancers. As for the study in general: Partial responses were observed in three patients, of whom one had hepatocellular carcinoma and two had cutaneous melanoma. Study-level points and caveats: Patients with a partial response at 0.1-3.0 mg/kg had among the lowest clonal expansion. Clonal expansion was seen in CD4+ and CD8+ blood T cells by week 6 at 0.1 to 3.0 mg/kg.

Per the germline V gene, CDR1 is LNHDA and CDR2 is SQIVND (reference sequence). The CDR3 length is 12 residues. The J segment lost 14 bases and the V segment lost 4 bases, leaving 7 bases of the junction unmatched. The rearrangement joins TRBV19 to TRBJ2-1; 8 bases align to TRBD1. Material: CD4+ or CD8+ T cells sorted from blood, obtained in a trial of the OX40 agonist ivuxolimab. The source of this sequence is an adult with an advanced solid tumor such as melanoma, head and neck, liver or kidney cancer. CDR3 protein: CASSTLGQGKFF. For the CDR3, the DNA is TGTGCCAGTAGTACCCTAGGACAGGGAAAGTTCTTC.